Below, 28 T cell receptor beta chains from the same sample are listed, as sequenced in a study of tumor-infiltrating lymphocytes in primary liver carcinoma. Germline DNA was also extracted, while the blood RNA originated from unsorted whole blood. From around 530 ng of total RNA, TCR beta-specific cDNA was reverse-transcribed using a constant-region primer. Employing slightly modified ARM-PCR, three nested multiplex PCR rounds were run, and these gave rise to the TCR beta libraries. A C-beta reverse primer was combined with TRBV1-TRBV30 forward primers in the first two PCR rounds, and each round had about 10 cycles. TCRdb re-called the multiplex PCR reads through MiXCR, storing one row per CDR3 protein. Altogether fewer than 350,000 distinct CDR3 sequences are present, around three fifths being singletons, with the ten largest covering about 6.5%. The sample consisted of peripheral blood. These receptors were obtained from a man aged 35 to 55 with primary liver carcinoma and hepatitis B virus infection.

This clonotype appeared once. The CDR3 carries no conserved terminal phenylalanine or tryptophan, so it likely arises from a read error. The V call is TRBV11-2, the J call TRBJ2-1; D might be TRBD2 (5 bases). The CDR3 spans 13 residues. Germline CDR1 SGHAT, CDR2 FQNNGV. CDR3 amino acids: CASSQDRRNGQFL. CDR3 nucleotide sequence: TGTGCCAGCAGCCAGGACCGGAGGAATGGGCAGTTCCTC.

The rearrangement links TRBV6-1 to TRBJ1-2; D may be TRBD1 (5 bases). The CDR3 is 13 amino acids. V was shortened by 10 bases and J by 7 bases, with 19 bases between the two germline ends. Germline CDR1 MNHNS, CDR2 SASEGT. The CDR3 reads CATFGQAAGGYTF. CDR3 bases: TGTGCCACCTTTGGACAAGCGGCCGGTGGCTACACCTTC.

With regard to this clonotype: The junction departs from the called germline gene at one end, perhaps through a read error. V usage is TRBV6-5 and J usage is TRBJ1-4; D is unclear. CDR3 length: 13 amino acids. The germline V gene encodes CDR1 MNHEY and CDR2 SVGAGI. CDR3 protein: CASSYTTDEKLFF. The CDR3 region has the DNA TGTGCCAGCAGTTACACAACTGATGAAAAACTGTTCTTT.

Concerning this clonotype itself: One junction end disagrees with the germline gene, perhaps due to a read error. The CDR3 sequence: CASSPGQGSCGANVLTF. The CDR3 DNA follows: TGCGCTAGCAGCCCTGGACAGGGAAGCTGTGGGGCCAACGTCCTGACTTTC. The chain employs TRBV4-3 and TRBJ2-6; TRBD1 matches 8 bases. Germline V CDR1 and CDR2: LGHNA, YSLEER. The CDR3 loop spans 17 amino acids.

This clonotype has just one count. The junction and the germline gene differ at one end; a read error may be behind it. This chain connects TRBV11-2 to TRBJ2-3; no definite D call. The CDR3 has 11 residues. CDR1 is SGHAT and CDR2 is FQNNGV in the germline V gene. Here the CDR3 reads CASGFTDTHYF. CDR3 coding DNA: TGTGCCAGCGGCTTTACAGATACGCACTATTTT.

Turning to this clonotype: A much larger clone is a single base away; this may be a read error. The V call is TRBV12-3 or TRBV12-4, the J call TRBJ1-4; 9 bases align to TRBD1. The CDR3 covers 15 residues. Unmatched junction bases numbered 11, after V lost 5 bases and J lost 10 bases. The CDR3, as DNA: TGTGCCAGCAGTACAACAGGGGGCACGTTAGGAAAACTGTTTTTT. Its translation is CASSTTGGTLGKLFF.

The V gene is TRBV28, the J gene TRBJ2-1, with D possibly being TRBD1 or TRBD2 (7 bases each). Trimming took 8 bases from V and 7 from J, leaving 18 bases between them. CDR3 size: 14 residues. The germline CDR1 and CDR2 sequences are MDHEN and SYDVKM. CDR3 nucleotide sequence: TGTGCCAGCTGTGAGCTCAGGGGGGGTAATGAGCAGTTCTTC. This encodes CASCELRGGNEQFF.

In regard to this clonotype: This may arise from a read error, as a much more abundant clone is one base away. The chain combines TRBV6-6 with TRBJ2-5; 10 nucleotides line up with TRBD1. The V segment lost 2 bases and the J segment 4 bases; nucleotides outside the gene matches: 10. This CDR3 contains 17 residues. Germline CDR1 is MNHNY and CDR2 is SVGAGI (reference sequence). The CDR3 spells CASSYLGGQGPRETQYF. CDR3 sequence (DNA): TGTGCCAGCAGTTACCTCGGGGGACAGGGGCCTAGAGAGACCCAGTACTTC.

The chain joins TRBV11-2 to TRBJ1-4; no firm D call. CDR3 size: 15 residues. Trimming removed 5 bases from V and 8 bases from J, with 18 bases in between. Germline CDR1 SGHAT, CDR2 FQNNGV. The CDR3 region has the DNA TGTGCCAGCAGCCCGGGTTTAACCCCAGCAGAAAAACTGTTTTTT. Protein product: CASSPGLTPAEKLFF.

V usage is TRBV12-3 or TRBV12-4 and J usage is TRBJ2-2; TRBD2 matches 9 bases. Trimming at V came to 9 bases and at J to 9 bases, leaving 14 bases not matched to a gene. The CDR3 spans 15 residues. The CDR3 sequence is CASSRISGSARELFF. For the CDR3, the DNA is TGTGCCAGTAGTAGGATTAGCGGGAGTGCGAGGGAGCTGTTTTTT.

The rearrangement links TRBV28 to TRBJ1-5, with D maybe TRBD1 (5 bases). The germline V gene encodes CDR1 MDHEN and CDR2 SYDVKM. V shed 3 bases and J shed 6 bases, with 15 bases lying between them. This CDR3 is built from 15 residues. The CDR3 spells CASSFGGFFSQPQHF. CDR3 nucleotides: TGTGCCAGCAGTTTTGGGGGGTTTTTTAGTCAGCCCCAGCATTTT.

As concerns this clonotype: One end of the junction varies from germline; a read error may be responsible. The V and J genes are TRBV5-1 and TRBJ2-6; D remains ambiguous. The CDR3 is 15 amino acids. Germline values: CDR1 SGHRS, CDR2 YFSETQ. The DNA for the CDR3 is TGCGCCAGAAGCTCCCCGGCCTCTGGGGCCAACGTCCTGACTTTC. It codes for CARSSPASGANVLTF. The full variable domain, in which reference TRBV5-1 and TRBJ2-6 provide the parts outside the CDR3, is KAGVTQTPRYLIKTRGQQVTLSCSPISGHRSVSWYQQTPGQGLQFLFEYFSETQRNKGNFPGRFSGRQFSNSRSEMNVSTLELGDSALYLCARSSPASGANVLTFGAGSRLTVL.

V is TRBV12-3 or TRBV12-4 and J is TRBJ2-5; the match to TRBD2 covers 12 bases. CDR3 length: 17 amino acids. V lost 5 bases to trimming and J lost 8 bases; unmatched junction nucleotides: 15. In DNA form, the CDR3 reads TGTGCCAGCAGTCCCGAGACTAGCGGGAGCCCTAAGGGCACCCAGTACTTC. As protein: CASSPETSGSPKGTQYF.

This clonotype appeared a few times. CDR3 in amino acids: CASSEMGFGTEAFF. CDR3 nucleotides: TGTGCCAGCAGTGAAATGGGGTTCGGCACTGAAGCTTTCTTT. This chain uses TRBV6-1 with TRBJ1-1; D is ambiguous. The CDR3 consists of 14 residues. V lost 2 bases, J lost 4 bases, and 11 bases lay in between. Germline CDR1 reads MNHNS; CDR2 reads SASEGT.

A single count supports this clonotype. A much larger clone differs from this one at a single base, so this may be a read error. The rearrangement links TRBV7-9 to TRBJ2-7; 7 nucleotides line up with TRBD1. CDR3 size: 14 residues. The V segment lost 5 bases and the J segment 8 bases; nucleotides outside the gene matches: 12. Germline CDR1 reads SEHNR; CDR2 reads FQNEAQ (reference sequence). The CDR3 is CASSPKDRVSKQYF. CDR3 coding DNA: TGTGCCAGCAGCCCCAAAGACAGGGTCAGCAAGCAGTACTTC. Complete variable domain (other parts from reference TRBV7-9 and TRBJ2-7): DTGVSQNPRHKITKRGQNVTFRCDPISEHNRLYWYRQTLGQGPEFLTYFQNEAQLEKSRLLSDRFSAERPKGSFSTLEIQRTEQGDSAMYLCASSPKDRVSKQYFGPGTRLTVT.

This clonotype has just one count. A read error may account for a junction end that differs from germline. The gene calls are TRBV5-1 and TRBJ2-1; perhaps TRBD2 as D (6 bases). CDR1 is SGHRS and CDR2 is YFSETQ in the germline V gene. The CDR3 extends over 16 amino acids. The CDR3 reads CASSLIAGSSYNQQFF. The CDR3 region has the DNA TGCGCCAGCAGCTTGATTGCCGGGAGTTCCTACAATCAGCAGTTCTTC. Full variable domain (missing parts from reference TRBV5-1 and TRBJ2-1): KAGVTQTPRYLIKTRGQQVTLSCSPISGHRSVSWYQQTPGQGLQFLFEYFSETQRNKGNFPGRFSGRQFSNSRSEMNVSTLELGDSALYLCASSLIAGSSYNQQFFGPGTRLTVL.

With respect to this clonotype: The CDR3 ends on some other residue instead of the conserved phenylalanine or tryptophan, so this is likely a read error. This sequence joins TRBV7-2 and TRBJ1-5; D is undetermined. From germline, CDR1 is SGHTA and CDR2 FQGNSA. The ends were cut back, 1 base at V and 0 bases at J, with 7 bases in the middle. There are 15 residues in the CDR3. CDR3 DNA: TGTGCCAGCAGCTTAGTCCAGGTTAGCAATCAGCCCCAGCATCTT. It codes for CASSLVQVSNQPQHL.

DNA of the CDR3: TGTGCCAGCAGTGTAGTAGGACAGGGAGACACCGGGGAGCTGTTTTTT. This translates into CASSVVGQGDTGELFF. V and J are TRBV11-2 and TRBJ2-2; 8 bases match TRBD1. CDR1 is SGHAT, CDR2 FQNNGV, per germline. CDR3 size: 16 residues. V gave up 6 bases and J gave up 3 bases; unmatched junction bases: 9.

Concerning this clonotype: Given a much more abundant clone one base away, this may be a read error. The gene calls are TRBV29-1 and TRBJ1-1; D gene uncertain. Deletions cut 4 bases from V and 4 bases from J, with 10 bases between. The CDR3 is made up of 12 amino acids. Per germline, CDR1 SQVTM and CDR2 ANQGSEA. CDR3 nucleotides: TGCAGCGTTGGACCAATCCGCACTGAAGCTTTCTTT. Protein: CSVGPIRTEAFF.

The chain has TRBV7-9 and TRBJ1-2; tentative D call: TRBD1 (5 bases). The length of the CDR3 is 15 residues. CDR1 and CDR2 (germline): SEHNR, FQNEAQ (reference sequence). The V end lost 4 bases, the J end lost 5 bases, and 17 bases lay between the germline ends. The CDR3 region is CASSSSGHGSYGYTF. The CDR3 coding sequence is TGTGCCAGCAGCTCCTCCGGACACGGATCGTATGGCTACACCTTC.

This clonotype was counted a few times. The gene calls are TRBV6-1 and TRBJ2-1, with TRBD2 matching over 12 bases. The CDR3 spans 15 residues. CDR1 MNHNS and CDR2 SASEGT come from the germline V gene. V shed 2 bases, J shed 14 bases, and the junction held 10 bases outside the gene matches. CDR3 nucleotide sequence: TGTGCCAGCAGTGAACTAGCGGGGGGGTCGGGTGTTGAGTTCTTC. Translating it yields CASSELAGGSGVEFF.

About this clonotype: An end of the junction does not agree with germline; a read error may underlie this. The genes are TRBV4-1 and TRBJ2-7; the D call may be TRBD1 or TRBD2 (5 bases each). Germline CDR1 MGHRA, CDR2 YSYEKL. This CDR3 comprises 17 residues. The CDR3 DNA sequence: TGCGTCAGCAGCCAAGGGTTAGCTGGAGGCTACGGGGCCGAGCAGTACTTC. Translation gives CVSSQGLAGGYGAEQYF.

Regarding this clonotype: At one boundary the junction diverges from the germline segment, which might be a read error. CDR3: CSVEPRVGTDTRYF. In DNA, the CDR3 is TGCAGCGTTGAACCTAGGGTAGGAACAGATACGCGGTATTTT. The chain recombines TRBV29-1 with TRBJ2-3; D is unresolved. There are 14 residues in the CDR3. CDR1 SQVTM and CDR2 ANQGSEA come from the germline V gene.

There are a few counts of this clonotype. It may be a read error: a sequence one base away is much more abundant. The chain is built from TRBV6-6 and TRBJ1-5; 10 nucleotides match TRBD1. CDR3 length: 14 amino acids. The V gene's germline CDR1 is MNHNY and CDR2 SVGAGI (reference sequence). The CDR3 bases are TGTACCAGCACCGACAGGGGGCAAGGTCAGCCCCAGCATTTT. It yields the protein CTSTDRGQGQPQHF.

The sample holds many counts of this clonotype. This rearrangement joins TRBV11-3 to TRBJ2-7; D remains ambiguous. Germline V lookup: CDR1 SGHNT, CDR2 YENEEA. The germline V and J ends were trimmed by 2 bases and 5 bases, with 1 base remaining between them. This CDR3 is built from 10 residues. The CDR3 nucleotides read TGTGCCAGCAGCTTAAACGAGCAGTACTTC. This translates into CASSLNEQYF.

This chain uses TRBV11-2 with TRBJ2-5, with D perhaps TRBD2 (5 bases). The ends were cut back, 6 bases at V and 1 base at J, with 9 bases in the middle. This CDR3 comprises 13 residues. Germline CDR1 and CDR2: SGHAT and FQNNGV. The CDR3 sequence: CASSPTTQETQYF. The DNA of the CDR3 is TGTGCCAGCAGTCCGACTACCCAAGAGACCCAGTACTTC.

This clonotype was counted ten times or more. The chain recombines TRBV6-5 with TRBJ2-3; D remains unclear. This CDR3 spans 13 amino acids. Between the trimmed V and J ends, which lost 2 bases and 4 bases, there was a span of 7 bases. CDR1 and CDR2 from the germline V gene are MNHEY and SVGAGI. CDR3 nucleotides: TGTGCCAGCAGTTACGGTTGGGCAGATACGCAGTATTTT. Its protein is CASSYGWADTQYF.

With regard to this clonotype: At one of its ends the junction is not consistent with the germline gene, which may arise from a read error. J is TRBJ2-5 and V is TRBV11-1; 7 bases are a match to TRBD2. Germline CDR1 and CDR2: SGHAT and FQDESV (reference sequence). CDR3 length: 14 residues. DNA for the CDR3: TGTGCCAGCAGATTCTCGGGAGGCTGGGAGACCCGGTACTTC. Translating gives CASRFSGGWETRYF.